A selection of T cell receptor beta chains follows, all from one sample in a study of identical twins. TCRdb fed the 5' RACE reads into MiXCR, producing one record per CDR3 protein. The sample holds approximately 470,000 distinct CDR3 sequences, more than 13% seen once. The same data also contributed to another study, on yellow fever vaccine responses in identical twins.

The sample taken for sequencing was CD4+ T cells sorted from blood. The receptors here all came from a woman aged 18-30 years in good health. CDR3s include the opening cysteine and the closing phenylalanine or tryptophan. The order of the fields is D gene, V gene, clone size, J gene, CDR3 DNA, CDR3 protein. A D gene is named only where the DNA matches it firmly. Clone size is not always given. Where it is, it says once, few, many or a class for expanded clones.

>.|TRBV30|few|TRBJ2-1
TGTGCCTGGGGACGGTATGAGCAGTTCTTC
CAWGRYEQFF
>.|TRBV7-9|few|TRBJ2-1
TGTGCCAGCAGGTACTCGCCCGGTATATATGAGCAGTTCTTC
CASRYSPGIYEQFF
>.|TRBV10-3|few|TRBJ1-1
TGTGCCATCAGTGAACCCCCTAGTGAAGCTTTCTTT
CAISEPPSEAFF
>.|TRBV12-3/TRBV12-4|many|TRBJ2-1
TGTGCCAGCAGAATCACCACTAACGGAGGGGATGAGCAGTTCTTC
CASRITTNGGDEQFF
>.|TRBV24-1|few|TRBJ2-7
TGTGCCACCAGTGATTCCAACCTCTACGAGCAGTACTTC
CATSDSNLYEQYF
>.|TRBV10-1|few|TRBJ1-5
TGCGCCAGCAGTGAGGCAGGGGTTTTCGTCAGCAATCAGCCCCAGCATTTT
CASSEAGVFVSNQPQHF
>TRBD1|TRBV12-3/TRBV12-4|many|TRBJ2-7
TGTGCCAGCAGTTTAACTAGGGACAGTTACGAGCAGTACTTC
CASSLTRDSYEQYF
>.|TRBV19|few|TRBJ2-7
TGTGCCAGTAGCCCTTTTTCCGGGACAGCGGGCTACGAGCAGTACTTC
CASSPFSGTAGYEQYF
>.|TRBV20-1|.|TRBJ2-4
TGCAGTGCTAGTGGTCCGGCTTTAGCCAAAAACATTCAGTACTTC
CSASGPALAKNIQYF
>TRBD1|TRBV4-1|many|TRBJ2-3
TGCGCCAGCAGCCAGGATCCGACAGGGGCCGGGACAGATACGCAGTATTTT
CASSQDPTGAGTDTQYF
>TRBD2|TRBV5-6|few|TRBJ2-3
TGTGCCAGCAGCTTGTGGGCTAGCGGAGTTGGAGATACGCAGTATTTT
CASSLWASGVGDTQYF
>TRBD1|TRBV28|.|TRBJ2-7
TGTGCCAGCAGGAGTCCGCCGGGACAGGGGGCTGGGGAGCAGTACTTC
CASRSPPGQGAGEQYF
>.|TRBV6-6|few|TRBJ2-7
TGTGCCAGCAGTGCCGGGACCGCCTACGAGCAGTACTTC
CASSAGTAYEQYF
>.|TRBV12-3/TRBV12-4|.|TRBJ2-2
TGTGCCAGCACACCACTTGTCGCGAACACCGGGGAGCTGTTTTTT
CASTPLVANTGELFF
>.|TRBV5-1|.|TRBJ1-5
TGCGCCAGCAGCCCTGGATCAGGGGACAATCAGCCCCAGCATTTT
CASSPGSGDNQPQHF
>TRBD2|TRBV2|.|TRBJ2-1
TGTGCCAGCAGTCCATCGACTAGCGGGAGGCCCGTCGAGCAGTTCTTC
CASSPSTSGRPVEQFF
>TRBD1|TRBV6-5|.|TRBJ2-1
TGTGCCAGCAGTTACGACAGGGGTAGGCCCTACAATGAGCAGTTCTTC
CASSYDRGRPYNEQFF
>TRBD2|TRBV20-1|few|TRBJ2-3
TGCAGTGCTAGCCGGGGGGTTAGCACAGATACGCAGTATTTT
CSASRGVSTDTQYF
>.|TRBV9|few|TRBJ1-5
TGTGCCAGCAGCGCCCGGGGAGGAGATAATCAGCCCCAGCATTTT
CASSARGGDNQPQHF
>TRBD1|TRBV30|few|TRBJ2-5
TGTGCCTACAGCAGGGGGCCCTACCAAGAGACCCAGTACTTC
CAYSRGPYQETQYF
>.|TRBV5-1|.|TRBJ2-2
TGCGCCAGCAGCTCGGGAAGCGACACCGGGGAGCTGTTTTTT
CASSSGSDTGELFF
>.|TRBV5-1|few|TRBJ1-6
TGCGCCAGCAGCTTGGGACAGACGAGCTCCTATAATTCACCCCTCCACTTT
CASSLGQTSSYNSPLHF
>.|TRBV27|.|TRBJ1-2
TGTGCCAGCCGTTCCAGGGGAAGGGGATGGTATGGCTACACCTTC
CASRSRGRGWYGYTF
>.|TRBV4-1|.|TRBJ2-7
TGCGCCAGCAGCCAACGAACGCCGGGCCTCCCGCGAAAGGGCTACGAGCAGTACTTC
CASSQRTPGLPRKGYEQYF
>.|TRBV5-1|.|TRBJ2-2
TGCGCCAGCAGGCCCGGGGTCGACACCGGGGAGCTGTTTTTT
CASRPGVDTGELFF
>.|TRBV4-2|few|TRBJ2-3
TGTGCCAGCAGCCAAGATCCGGGGGCAGATACGCAGTATTTT
CASSQDPGADTQYF
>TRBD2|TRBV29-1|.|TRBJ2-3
TGCAGCGTTGACGGAGGTAGCGGGGGACCAGATACGCAGTATTTT
CSVDGGSGGPDTQYF
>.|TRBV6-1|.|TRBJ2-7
TGTGCCAGCAAGGCGGTACCCTACGAGCAGTACTTC
CASKAVPYEQYF